This TCR beta chain was observed in a study of blood T cell repertoires in COVID-19. Study background: Samples taken during acute and convalescent COVID-19 were collected in the United States, Italy and Spain.

The authors' processing: Researchers report that nucleated cell counts were estimated from reference gene primer amplification. Clones were read by immunoSEQ multiplex PCR, and TCRdb kept only the in-frame ones, dropping some. The DNA gave D and trimming, while V, J and clone size come from that table. The sample holds about 260,000 clones, around 87% seen once. From germline, CDR1 is ENHRY and CDR2 SYGVKD. Trimming stripped 7 bases from V and 4 bases from J, with 20 bases between. This CDR3 contains 15 residues. This clonotype was sampled from a woman between 45 and 60 years old with acute or convalescent COVID-19. Sequencing used peripheral blood. V is TRBV10-3 and J is TRBJ2-7; a possible D gene is TRBD1 (6 bases). The CDR3 region is CAITNQIGGKYEQYF. CDR3 nucleotide sequence: TGTGCCATCACCAATCAAATAGGGGGAAAGTACGAGCAGTACTTC.